The T cell receptor (beta chain) under discussion was sequenced for a study of T cell responses to AZD1222 COVID-19 vaccine. The germline CDR1 and CDR2 sequences are LNHDA and SQIVND (reference sequence). The length of the CDR3 is 18 residues. V lost 5 bases, J lost 2 bases, and 16 bases stayed unmatched. TCRdb's table, derived via immunoSEQ multiplex PCR, lists solely in-frame clones and lacks some. This sample has approximately 140,000 clones; roughly nine tenths occur once, and the top ten carry approximately 8%. The source of this sequence is an adult who received the MenACWY meningococcal vaccine as a control. Sequences were derived from peripheral blood, sampled 28 days after the second dose of the MenACWY control vaccine. The chain employs TRBV19 and TRBJ2-5; 8 nucleotides agree with TRBD2. As DNA, the CDR3 is TGTGCCAGTAGTCACCCCCCCGGGGGTAGCGGGGCTCAAGAGACCCAGTACTTC. Amino acid sequence: CASSHPPGGSGAQETQYF.